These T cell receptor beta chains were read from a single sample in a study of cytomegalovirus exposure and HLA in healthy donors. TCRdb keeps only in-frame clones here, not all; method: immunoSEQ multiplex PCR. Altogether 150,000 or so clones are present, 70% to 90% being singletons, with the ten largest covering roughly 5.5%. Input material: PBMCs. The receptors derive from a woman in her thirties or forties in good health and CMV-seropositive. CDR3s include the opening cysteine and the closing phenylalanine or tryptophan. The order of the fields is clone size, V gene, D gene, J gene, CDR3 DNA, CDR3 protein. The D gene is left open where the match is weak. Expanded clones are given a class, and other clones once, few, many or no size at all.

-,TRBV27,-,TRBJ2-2,TGTGCCAGCCTACAGGGCACCGGGGAGCTGTTTTTT,CASLQGTGELFF
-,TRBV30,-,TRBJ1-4,TGTGCCTGGAGTGGGGGCAGGGCAACTAATGAAAAACTGTTTTTT,CAWSGGRATNEKLFF
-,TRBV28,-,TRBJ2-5,TGTGCCAGCATCGCAGATAGGAGATACCAAGAGACCCAGTACTTC,CASIADRRYQETQYF
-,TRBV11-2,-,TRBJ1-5,TGTGCCAGCAGCCGTCTGGGGGGGCGCGGTCAGCCCCAGCATTTT,CASSRLGGRGQPQHF
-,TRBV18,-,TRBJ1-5,TGTGCCAGCTCACAAGGAGGGATTTATAGCAATCAGCCCCAGCATTTT,CASSQGGIYSNQPQHF
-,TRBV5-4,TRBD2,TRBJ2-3,TGTGCCAGCAGCTTGGGACTAGCGGGAGGCGGGACAGATACGCAGTATTTT,CASSLGLAGGGTDTQYF
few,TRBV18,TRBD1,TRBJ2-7,TGTGCCAGCTCAACCGGACAGGGGGTCTACGAGCAGTACTTC,CASSTGQGVYEQYF
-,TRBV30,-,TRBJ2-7,TGTGCATTCTTAACGAGGAGCTCCTACGAGCAGTACTTC,CAFLTRSSYEQYF
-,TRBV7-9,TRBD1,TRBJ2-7,TGTGCCAGCAGTGCTAGTCTGGGACAGTCCTACGAGCAGTACTTC,CASSASLGQSYEQYF
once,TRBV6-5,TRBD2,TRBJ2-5,TGTGCCAGCAGTTCACTAGCGGGGCGGGTAGAGACCCAGTACTTC,CASSSLAGRVETQYF
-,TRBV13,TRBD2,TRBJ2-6,TGTGCCAGCAGCCCTAGCGGGACTGGGGCCAACGTCCTGACTTTC,CASSPSGTGANVLTF
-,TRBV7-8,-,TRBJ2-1,TGTGCCAGCAGCCCTGGGACTTATGAGCAGTTCTTC,CASSPGTYEQFF
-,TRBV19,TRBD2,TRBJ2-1,TGTGCCAGTAGTATGAGGACTAGCGGGAGAGGGGGGCACAATGAGCAGTTCTTC,CASSMRTSGRGGHNEQFF
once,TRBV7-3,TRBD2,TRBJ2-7,TGTGCCAGCAGCTTAATGGGACTAGCGGGCTCCTACGAGCAGTACTTC,CASSLMGLAGSYEQYF
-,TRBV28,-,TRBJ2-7,TGTGCCAGCAGCCCGACAGGACCTTACGAGCAGTACTTC,CASSPTGPYEQYF
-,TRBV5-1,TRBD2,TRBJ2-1,TGCGCCAGCAGCTTGGATCTAGCGGGAGTCAATGAGCAGTTCTTC,CASSLDLAGVNEQFF
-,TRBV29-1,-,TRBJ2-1,TGCAGCGTTGAAGATACGGGCGCGGGTGAGCAGTTCTTC,CSVEDTGAGEQFF
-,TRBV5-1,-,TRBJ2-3,TGCGCCAGCAGCCTGGACGGGAGTATGGGCACAGATACGCAGTATTTT,CASSLDGSMGTDTQYF
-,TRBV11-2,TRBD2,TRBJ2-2,TGTGCCAGCAGCCCGTCGGCGGGAGTAACCGGGGAGCTGTTTTTT,CASSPSAGVTGELFF
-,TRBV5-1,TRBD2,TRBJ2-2,TGCGCCAGCAGCGGGGGACTAGCGGGAAGACCGGGCGGGGAGCTGTTTTTT,CASSGGLAGRPGGELFF
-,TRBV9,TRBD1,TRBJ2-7,TGTGCCAGCAGCGTAGGGGGGGGACAGGGGTTGTACGAGCAGTACTTC,CASSVGGGQGLYEQYF
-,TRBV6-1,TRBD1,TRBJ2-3,TGTGCCAGCAGTACAGGGGGTGGCACAGATACGCAGTATTTT,CASSTGGGTDTQYF
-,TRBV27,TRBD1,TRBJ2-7,TGTGCCAGCAGTCCCGGGACAGGGGGTTACGAGCAGTACTTC,CASSPGTGGYEQYF
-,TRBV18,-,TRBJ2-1,TGTGCCAGCTCACCACCTAAAATCGTTGAGCAGTTCTTC,CASSPPKIVEQFF
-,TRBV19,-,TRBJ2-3,TGTGCCAGTAGATCGGAGGGAAACACAGATACGCAGTATTTT,CASRSEGNTDTQYF
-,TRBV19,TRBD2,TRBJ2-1,TGTGCCAGTAGTAGGGGACTAGCGGGGCACAATGAGCAGTTCTTC,CASSRGLAGHNEQFF
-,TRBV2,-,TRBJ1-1,TGTGCCAGCAGCCCGGACAGAAGCACTGAAGCTTTCTTT,CASSPDRSTEAFF
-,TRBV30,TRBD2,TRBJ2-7,TGTGCCTGGAGTGTCGGAGCGGGAGGCGCCTACGAGCAGTACTTC,CAWSVGAGGAYEQYF
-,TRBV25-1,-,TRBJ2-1,TGTGCCAGCAGGGGGCCTGAGCAGTTCTTC,CASRGPEQFF
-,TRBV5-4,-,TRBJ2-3,TGTGCCAGCAGCCACCGAGGGCCTGGCGGCACAGATACGCAGTATTTT,CASSHRGPGGTDTQYF
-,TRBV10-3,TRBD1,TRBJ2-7,TGTGCCATCGGATCACCGGGACAGGGGCCCGAGCAGTACTTC,CAIGSPGQGPEQYF
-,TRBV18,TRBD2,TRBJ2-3,TGTGCCAGCTCACCACCTAGCGGGAGCGATACGCAGTATTTT,CASSPPSGSDTQYF
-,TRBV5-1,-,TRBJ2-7,TGCGCCAGCAACCTCGGGGCAGGGAGGTACGAGCAGTACTTC,CASNLGAGRYEQYF
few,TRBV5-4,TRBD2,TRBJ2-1,TGTGCCAGCAGCCCGGCGCTAGCGGGAGGGCGGAATGAGCAGTTCTTC,CASSPALAGGRNEQFF
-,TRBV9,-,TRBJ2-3,TGTGCCAGCAGCGTAGGAGGAGCTAGCACAGATACGCAGTATTTT,CASSVGGASTDTQYF
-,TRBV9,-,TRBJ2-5,TGTGCCAGCAGCGTAGGGGGAGTCCAAGAGACCCAGTACTTC,CASSVGGVQETQYF
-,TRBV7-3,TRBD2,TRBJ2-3,TGTGCCAGCAGCTTATCCAGCGGGAGAGGGGCAGATACGCAGTATTTT,CASSLSSGRGADTQYF
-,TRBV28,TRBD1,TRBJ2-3,TGTGCCAGCAGTCAATCATCCGGGACAGGGACAGATACGCAGTATTTT,CASSQSSGTGTDTQYF
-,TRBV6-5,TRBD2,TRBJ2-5,TGTGCCAGCAGTCCTGGACTAGCGGGAACCCAGTACTTC,CASSPGLAGTQYF
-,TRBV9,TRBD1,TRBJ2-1,TGTGCCAGCAGCCCTCAGGGACAGGCCAATGAGCAGTTCTTC,CASSPQGQANEQFF
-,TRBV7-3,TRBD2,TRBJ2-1,TGTGCCAGCAGCCAGACTAGCGGAGATAAGCAGTTCTTC,CASSQTSGDKQFF
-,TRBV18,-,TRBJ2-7,TGTGCCAGCTCACCGACCCCGGGGTTCGAGCAGTACTTC,CASSPTPGFEQYF
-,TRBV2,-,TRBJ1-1,TGTGCCAGCAGTGATCGAACAGGGCGGACTGAAGCTTTCTTT,CASSDRTGRTEAFF
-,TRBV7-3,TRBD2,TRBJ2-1,TGTGCCAGCAGTCGGGAGGGGGGTCCCTACAATGAGCAGTTCTTC,CASSREGGPYNEQFF
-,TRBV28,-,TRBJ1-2,TGTGCCAGCAGTTTATGGGACTACTACATGGGCTACACCTTC,CASSLWDYYMGYTF